This paragraph reports one TCR beta chain. What it binds is not known. This specimen belongs to a study of T-cell memory formation after mild COVID-19. As for the study in general: For the most part, TCR clusters were specific to one donor. Regarding the study as a whole: A balance of CD4 and CD8 characterized clones contracting day 15 to 85, whereas later expanders leaned CD4+.

The CDR3 runs 15 residues. Trimming took 1 base from V and 7 from J, leaving 14 bases between them. The germline CDR1 and CDR2 sequences are SGHRS and YFSETQ. Using constant-segment primers, 5'RACE produced TCR alpha and TCR beta cDNA libraries carrying sample barcodes and UMIs. MiXCR, applied by TCRdb to the 5' RACE reads, yields one record per CDR3 protein. The repertoire holds about 260,000 distinct CDR3 sequences, with 8.2% as singletons. The chain uses TRBV5-1 and TRBJ2-2, with D possibly TRBD1 on 5 matching bases. The clonotype originates from a man between 18 and 35 years old who had mild COVID-19 (a few samples of this study predate the infection). Cell type and time point are not known. Sequenced sample: PBMCs or a T cell subset sorted from them (not recorded which). The CDR3 DNA sequence: TGCGCCAGCAGCTTGCAGGGTGAATACGGCGGGGAGCTGTTTTTT. Amino acid sequence: CASSLQGEYGGELFF. The variable domain in full, with the rest retrieved from reference TRBV5-1 and TRBJ2-2, is KAGVTQTPRYLIKTRGQQVTLSCSPISGHRSVSWYQQTPGQGLQFLFEYFSETQRNKGNFPGRFSGRQFSNSRSEMNVSTLELGDSALYLCASSLQGEYGGELFFGEGSRLTVL.